Listed here are 10 T cell receptor beta chains from one sample, sequenced in a study of shared clonotypes between healthy human individuals. The repertoire was sequenced with immunoSEQ multiplex PCR; TCRdb's copy has only in-frame clones and lacks some. The sample has millions of clones, 85% to 95% seen once. The sample taken for sequencing was naive CD4+ T cells sorted from blood. The sample's subset: CD45RA+ positively selected. These receptors all come from a man aged 18-30 years in good health.

The V call is TRBV6-5, the J call TRBJ2-7; unclear D gene. Germline V gene sequence: CDR1 MNHEY, CDR2 SVGAGI. The CDR3 spans 14 residues. The ends were cut back, 4 bases at V and 5 bases at J, with 15 bases in the middle. In DNA form, the CDR3 reads TGTGCCAGCAGTTCTACAGCCGGGTGGGACGAGCAGTACTTC. It encodes CASSSTAGWDEQYF.

The genes are TRBV28 and TRBJ2-5, with 7 bases identical to TRBD1. J lost 1 base, V lost 5 bases, and 10 bases had no gene match. The length of the CDR3 is 16 residues. Per germline, CDR1 MDHEN and CDR2 SYDVKM. The DNA of the CDR3 is TGTGCCAGCAGTCCTCACAGGACAGGAGCCCAAGAGACCCAGTACTTC. It yields the protein CASSPHRTGAQETQYF.

The V gene is TRBV5-4, the J gene TRBJ1-1; tentatively, D is TRBD1 (5 bases). V was trimmed by 3 bases and J by 0 bases, leaving 12 bases between them. This CDR3 is 15 amino acids long. In germline, CDR1 is SGHNT, CDR2 YYREEE (reference sequence). CDR3 sequence: CASSSPRQMNTEAFF. The CDR3 nucleotides read TGTGCCAGCAGCTCCCCCCGACAGATGAACACTGAAGCTTTCTTT.

This chain links TRBV6-5 with TRBJ2-4, with D uncertain. Germline lookup yields CDR1 MNHEY and CDR2 SVGAGI. Trimming shortened V by 6 bases and J by 0 bases, and 9 bases separated the two germline ends. The CDR3 sequence is 14 residues long. The CDR3 coding sequence is TGTGCCAGCAGCCCCGGGTCAGCCAAAAACATTCAGTACTTC. Protein product: CASSPGSAKNIQYF.

V gene TRBV11-3 combines with J gene TRBJ2-7, with TRBD2 matching 8 bases. Germline loops: CDR1 SGHNT, CDR2 YENEEA. The CDR3 is 14 amino acids. V was clipped by 0 bases and J by 3 bases; unmatched bases: 1. CDR3: CASSLDGTSYEQYF. As DNA, the CDR3 is TGTGCCAGCAGCTTAGACGGGACTAGCTACGAGCAGTACTTC.

The chain links TRBV30 to TRBJ2-2; 13 nucleotides match TRBD2. This CDR3 is 18 amino acids long. The junction had 14 bases not matched to a gene; V was cut back by 3 bases and J by 7 bases. The germline CDR1 and CDR2 sequences are GTSNPN and SVGIG (reference sequence). The CDR3 sequence is CAWSWSLTSGGAGGELFF. Written as DNA, the CDR3 is TGTGCCTGGAGCTGGTCATTAACTAGCGGGGGGGCCGGCGGGGAGCTGTTTTTT.

The chain recombines TRBV13 with TRBJ1-5, with 9 positions matching TRBD1. Germline CDR1 PRHDT, CDR2 FYEKMQ (reference sequence). This CDR3 is 15 amino acids long. J was trimmed by 2 bases and V by 2 bases; bases with no gene match: 1. CDR3 protein: CASSLRTGGNQPQHF. In nucleotides, the CDR3 is TGTGCCAGCAGCTTACGGACAGGGGGCAATCAGCCCCAGCATTTT.

Of note for this clone: Other nucleotide sequences from this sample produce the same CDR3. The chain recombines TRBV7-2 with TRBJ1-1, with D unclear. Trimming shortened V by 2 bases and J by 1 base, and 8 bases separated the two germline ends. CDR1 and CDR2 from the germline V gene are SGHTA and FQGNSA. The CDR3 consists of 14 residues. In nucleotides, the CDR3 is TGTGCCAGCAGCTTATTACAGCGGAACACTGAAGCTTTCTTT. As protein: CASSLLQRNTEAFF.

The chain uses TRBV30 and TRBJ2-7; TRBD1 agrees at 7 bases. CDR1 GTSNPN and CDR2 SVGIG come from the germline V gene (reference sequence). CDR3 length: 12 residues. Losses at the gene ends were 8 bases for V and 3 bases for J; bases not matched to a gene: 7. CDR3 protein: CAGRDSRYEQYF. Written as DNA, the CDR3 is TGTGCCGGCCGGGACAGCCGCTACGAGCAGTACTTC.

The chain recombines TRBV2 with TRBJ1-5; 8 nucleotides line up with TRBD1. CDR3 size: 15 residues. Germline V gene lookup returns CDR1 SNHLY and CDR2 FYNNEI. Unmatched junction bases numbered 4, after V lost 6 bases and J lost 0 bases. The CDR3, as DNA: TGTGCCAGCAGCCCGGACAGGGTTAGCAATCAGCCCCAGCATTTT. Its translation: CASSPDRVSNQPQHF.